This TCR beta chain was identified during a study of response to subunit inactivated influenza vaccine. V dropped 6 bases and J dropped 1 base, with 9 bases sitting between them. The germline V gene has CDR1 MDHEN and CDR2 SYDVKM. The CDR3 has 13 residues. In TCRdb, the RT-PCR reads were re-called with MiXCR into one record per CDR3 protein. Among fewer than 350,000 distinct CDR3 sequences listed, 20% to 25% were seen once. Overall study results and limits: Researchers suggested that each seasonal influenza vaccination recruits few new T cells.

This clonotype showed up just a few times. Its antigen is as yet unknown. The chain employs TRBV28 and TRBJ1-1; maybe TRBD1 (5 bases). The receptor was derived from a man aged 50 to 69 who received an inactivated influenza vaccine. The sequencing here drew on PBMCs from blood, taken approximately 20 months after vaccination. CDR3 nucleotides: TGTGCCAGCAGACGGGACGGGAACACTGAAGCTTTCTTT. Translating it yields CASRRDGNTEAFF.